A single sample is the source of the 27 T cell receptor beta chains below, sequenced in a study of blood T cell repertoires in COVID-19. Assay used: immunoSEQ multiplex PCR; TCRdb lists only in-frame clones, some missing. The sample contains approximately 69,000 clones, 90% of which appear only once. What was sequenced was peripheral blood. The receptors come from a man aged 50-59 years with acute or convalescent COVID-19.

The chain couples TRBV5-4 to TRBJ2-3; D unresolved. The CDR3 runs 16 residues. Trimming took 0 bases from V and 1 from J, leaving 12 bases between them. Germline CDR1 reads SGHNT; CDR2 reads YYREEE (reference sequence). The CDR3 reads CASSLVPGGGTDTQYF. The CDR3, as DNA: TGTGCCAGCAGCTTGGTACCCGGCGGAGGCACAGATACGCAGTATTTT.

The chain joins TRBV7-9 to TRBJ1-4; 10 bases fit TRBD1. CDR1 is SEHNR, CDR2 FQNEAQ, per germline (reference sequence). The CDR3 length is 18 residues. With 5 bases clipped from V and 4 bases from J, the junction kept 13 bases outside the gene matches. CDR3 in amino acids: CASSRPRGQGWDNEKLFF. CDR3 nucleotide sequence: TGTGCCAGCAGCCGACCTCGGGGACAGGGGTGGGATAATGAAAAACTGTTTTTT.

The count of this clone is one. The rearrangement joins TRBV7-9 to TRBJ2-2, with 8 bases matching TRBD1. The CDR3 sequence is 15 residues long. With V trimmed by 5 bases and J by 6 bases, 8 bases remained unmatched. Germline assignment: CDR1 SEHNR and CDR2 FQNEAQ (reference sequence). In DNA form, the CDR3 reads TGTGCCAGCAGCCAGGGGGCTAGTATTGCCGGGGAGCTGTTTTTT. Translated, it gives CASSQGASIAGELFF.

V and J are TRBV10-3 and TRBJ2-7, with D possibly TRBD2 on 5 matching bases. From germline, CDR1 is ENHRY and CDR2 SYGVKD. V lost 4 bases to trimming and J lost 0 bases, with 16 bases between them. The CDR3 extends over 16 amino acids. The CDR3 sequence: CAISGDGVLGSYEQYF. CDR3 nucleotide sequence: TGTGCCATCAGTGGAGACGGGGTTTTGGGCTCCTACGAGCAGTACTTC.

This clone was counted only a few times. The chain is built from TRBV7-4 and TRBJ2-7; D might be TRBD2 (6 bases). CDR1 SGHVT and CDR2 SQSDAQ come from the germline V gene. Trimming stripped 10 bases from V and 0 bases from J, with 13 bases between. The CDR3 consists of 13 residues. CDR3 bases: TGTGCCAAGAGCGGGCCTACCTCCTACGAGCAGTACTTC. This gives the protein CAKSGPTSYEQYF.

This clone was counted a few times. CDR3 in amino acids: CASSQDRIGGEQYF. Written as DNA, the CDR3 is TGCGCCAGCAGCCAAGATAGAATTGGCGGCGAGCAGTACTTC. The V call is TRBV4-1, the J call TRBJ2-7; D is undetermined. V was clipped by 0 bases and J by 6 bases, with 12 bases between them. Germline V gene sequence: CDR1 MGHRA, CDR2 YSYEKL. The CDR3 totals 14 residues.

The V gene is TRBV3-1 (or the pseudogene TRBV3-2), the J gene TRBJ2-7, with D possibly TRBD2 on 5 matching bases. V was shortened by 2 bases and J by 4 bases, with 6 bases between the two germline ends. Germline V lookup: CDR1 LGHDT, CDR2 YNNKEL (reference sequence). The CDR3 has 12 residues. The CDR3 coding sequence is TGTGCCAGCAGCCAAACGGGGTACGAGCAGTACTTC. Protein product: CASSQTGYEQYF.

The chain has TRBV6-5 and TRBJ1-6; D uncertain. Trimming took 1 base from V and 0 from J, leaving 7 bases between them. This CDR3 comprises 16 residues. The germline V gene encodes CDR1 MNHEY and CDR2 SVGAGI. CDR3 in DNA: TGTGCCAGCAGTTACTTGCGGAGCTCCTATAATTCACCCCTCCACTTT. It encodes CASSYLRSSYNSPLHF.

This chain joins TRBV11-2 and TRBJ2-5, with D possibly being TRBD1 (6 bases). V lost 2 bases and J lost 5, with 12 bases in between. Germline assignment: CDR1 SGHAT and CDR2 FQNNGV. The CDR3 contains 14 residues. CDR3 loop: CASSLPQGGETQYF. CDR3 bases: TGTGCCAGCAGCTTACCACAGGGTGGGGAGACCCAGTACTTC.

The V call is TRBV10-3, the J call TRBJ2-5, with 7 bases identical to TRBD2. The CDR3 is 15 amino acids. Trimming at V came to 7 bases and at J to 4 bases, leaving 12 bases not matched to a gene. CDR1 is ENHRY and CDR2 is SYGVKD in the germline V gene. The chain's CDR3 is CAIKASGTQGETQYF. The CDR3 coding sequence is TGTGCCATCAAGGCTAGCGGAACTCAGGGAGAGACCCAGTACTTC.

The CDR3 sequence is CASSYTGRALNEQFF. CDR3 in DNA: TGTGCCAGCAGCTACACCGGGAGGGCCTTGAATGAGCAGTTCTTC. The V and J genes are TRBV3-1 (or the pseudogene TRBV3-2) and TRBJ2-1; 8 bases match TRBD2. Germline lookup yields CDR1 LGHDT and CDR2 YNNKEL (reference sequence). This CDR3 comprises 15 residues. After removal of 5 bases from V and 7 bases from J, the junction contained 10 bases not matched to a gene.

The chain carries TRBV5-1 and TRBJ1-2; D possibly corresponds to TRBD1 (6 bases). In germline, CDR1 is SGHRS, CDR2 YFSETQ. V lost 4 bases and J lost 4, with 11 bases in between. The CDR3 runs 13 residues. DNA of the CDR3: TGCGCCAGCAGCGGACAGCCTGTCTATGGCTACACCTTC. Its translation is CASSGQPVYGYTF.

The gene calls are TRBV6-1 and TRBJ1-5; a possible D gene is TRBD1 (6 bases). V lost 4 bases and J 0 bases, leaving 16 bases between the germline ends. Per the germline V gene, CDR1 is MNHNS and CDR2 is SASEGT. This CDR3 has 17 amino acids. CDR3 DNA: TGTGCCAGCAGTGGGGGCACAGGGAGTTATAGCAATCAGCCCCAGCATTTT. Protein: CASSGGTGSYSNQPQHF.

The chain joins TRBV9 to TRBJ2-6; D possibly corresponds to TRBD2 (5 bases). The CDR3 loop spans 19 amino acids. Germline-derived CDR1 and CDR2 are SGDLS and YYNGEE. The germline V and J ends were trimmed by 4 bases and 0 bases, with 20 bases remaining between them. CDR3 amino acids: CASSPSAGNSPSGANVLTF. CDR3 in DNA: TGTGCCAGCAGCCCCTCCGCGGGCAACTCTCCCTCTGGGGCCAACGTCCTGACTTTC.

The genes are TRBV6-5 and TRBJ1-1, with 8 bases fitting TRBD1. The germline V gene encodes CDR1 MNHEY and CDR2 SVGAGI. V trimming: 1 base; J trimming: 2 bases; junction bases outside the gene matches: 3. There are 15 residues in the CDR3. In DNA, the CDR3 is TGTGCCAGCAGTTACTTAGGACAGGGTAACACTGAAGCTTTCTTT. It yields the protein CASSYLGQGNTEAFF.

The chain links TRBV11-2 to TRBJ2-7; 8 bases agree with TRBD1. J gave up 5 bases and V 2 bases, and 5 bases lay outside the gene matches. The CDR3 has 14 residues. The germline CDR1 and CDR2 sequences are SGHAT and FQNNGV. As DNA, the CDR3 is TGTGCCAGCAGCTTACGCAGGGGGCGAGACGAGCAGTACTTC. Amino acids: CASSLRRGRDEQYF.

The chain joins TRBV5-1 to TRBJ2-3, with 8 nucleotides matching TRBD2. Trimming removed 6 bases from V and 5 bases from J; junction bases left unmatched: 11. The CDR3 has 15 residues. Germline loops: CDR1 SGHRS, CDR2 YFSETQ. The CDR3 sequence is CASTRGAGVVDTQYF. The CDR3 bases are TGCGCCAGCACCCGGGGAGCGGGAGTGGTAGATACGCAGTATTTT. Supplemented by reference TRBV5-1 and TRBJ2-3, the full variable domain reads KAGVTQTPRYLIKTRGQQVTLSCSPISGHRSVSWYQQTPGQGLQFLFEYFSETQRNKGNFPGRFSGRQFSNSRSEMNVSTLELGDSALYLCASTRGAGVVDTQYFGPGTRLTVL.

The gene calls are TRBV6-6 and TRBJ2-5, with 7 bases fitting TRBD2. V shed 5 bases, J shed 2 bases, and the junction held 8 bases outside the gene matches. CDR1 and CDR2 (germline): MNHNY, SVGAGI (reference sequence). The CDR3 runs 15 residues. DNA for the CDR3: TGTGCCAGCAGTAGGACTAGTATGGGGCAAGAGACCCAGTACTTC. It encodes CASSRTSMGQETQYF.

The chain uses TRBV24-1 and TRBJ2-2, with 10 bases lining up with TRBD2. This CDR3 contains 17 residues. Germline CDR1 is KGHDR and CDR2 is SFDVKD. V shed 4 bases and J 8 bases; nucleotides not matched to a gene: 12. DNA for the CDR3: TGTGCCACCAGTGACTCCGGGACTAGCGAGAAGAGGGGGGAGCTGTTTTTT. Translated: CATSDSGTSEKRGELFF.

The J gene is TRBJ1-5, the V gene TRBV6-1; tentative D call: TRBD1 (5 bases). Germline V gives CDR1 MNHNS, CDR2 SASEGT. The CDR3 is 16 amino acids. Trimming took 1 base from V and 0 from J, leaving 10 bases between them. In DNA, the CDR3 is TGTGCCAGCAGTGAAGTAGACAGTTATAGCAATCAGCCCCAGCATTTT. It translates to CASSEVDSYSNQPQHF.

This clone was seen a single time. The chain employs TRBV19 and TRBJ1-1; TRBD1 is a possible D gene (6 bases). Germline assignment: CDR1 LNHDA and CDR2 SQIVND (reference sequence). The CDR3 consists of 15 residues. The V end lost 7 bases, the J end lost 6 bases, and 21 bases lay between the germline ends. The CDR3 here is CASTYDRFGFAEAFF. The CDR3 DNA reads as TGTGCCAGTACCTACGACAGGTTCGGGTTCGCTGAAGCTTTCTTT.

CDR3 nucleotides: TGTGCCAGCAGTACCTGGCCCCAGGGGGAGACCCAGTACTTC. Translation: CASSTWPQGETQYF. The rearrangement links TRBV27 to TRBJ2-5; D perhaps matches TRBD1 (6 bases). Germline CDR1 is MNHEY and CDR2 is SMNVEV (reference sequence). Between the trimmed V and J ends, which lost 5 bases and 5 bases, there was a span of 15 bases. The CDR3 has 14 amino acids.

This chain joins TRBV7-8 and TRBJ2-5; a possible D gene is TRBD1 (5 bases). The CDR3 has 17 residues. Germline V gene sequence: CDR1 SGHVS, CDR2 FQNEAQ. V lost 5 bases, J lost 4 bases, and 23 bases lay in between. This chain's CDR3 is CASSPLVARARSETQYF. The CDR3 coding sequence is TGTGCCAGCAGCCCTCTCGTAGCCAGGGCCCGGTCAGAGACCCAGTACTTC.

In nucleotides, the CDR3 is TGCAGCGTTGTGAGGGATCCGGCTAACTATGGCTACACCTTC. Its protein product is CSVVRDPANYGYTF. The rearrangement links TRBV29-1 to TRBJ1-2, with D hard to call. The CDR3 has 14 amino acids. From germline, CDR1 is SQVTM and CDR2 ANQGSEA. The V end lost 4 bases, the J end lost 0 bases, and 12 bases lay between the germline ends.

The CDR3 loop reads CASSPGGNYEQYF. CDR3 DNA: TGTGCCAGCTCACCAGGGGGGAACTACGAGCAGTACTTC. The chain carries TRBV18 and TRBJ2-7; weak D call: TRBD2 (6 bases). The CDR3 spans 13 residues. The germline V and J ends were trimmed by 2 bases and 3 bases, with 8 bases remaining between them. The V gene's germline CDR1 is KGHSH and CDR2 LQKENI.

The chain's CDR3 is CASSLFSGTNYGYTF. Written as DNA, the CDR3 is TGTGCCAGCAGCCTCTTTTCCGGGACAAACTATGGCTACACCTTC. This chain uses TRBV6-2 or TRBV6-3 with TRBJ1-2, with D perhaps TRBD1 (6 bases). This CDR3 comprises 15 residues. Deletions cut 6 bases from V and 2 bases from J, with 16 bases between. CDR1 is MNHEY, CDR2 SVGEGT, per germline.

The V call is TRBV5-8, the J call TRBJ2-3; D gene unclear. The V and J ends lost 2 bases and 1 base respectively, with 8 bases between them. This CDR3 contains 14 residues. Germline V gene lookup returns CDR1 SGHTS and CDR2 YDEGEE. The CDR3, as DNA: TGTGCCAGCAGCTTTAAGAGTGGCACAGATACGCAGTATTTT. It is translated as CASSFKSGTDTQYF.